This T cell receptor (beta chain) was found in a study of T cells in women clearing cervical HPV infection. Study-wide context: With HLA typing for only a few women, HLA confounding remains possible.

Whole-study results and caveats: TRBV6-7 relative abundance averaged approximately 0.11% in cases and around 0.17% in controls. CIN3+ cases had significantly higher TCR richness than controls; evenness did not differ.

Worth noting for this clone: Its antigen is undetermined. From the germline J gene comes the end of the CDR3, since the read stops 3 residues before it.

Repertoires were generated with immunoSEQ multiplex PCR, while TCRdb's copy carries only in-frame clones and drops some. The ten top clones account for roughly 6.8%, within a sample of tens of thousands of clones. V was clipped by 4 bases and J by 1 base; unmatched bases: 4. The length of the CDR3 is 15 residues. The germline gives CDR1 SGHRS, CDR2 YFSETQ. The source material was blood buffy coat. The chain has TRBV5-1 and TRBJ2-1, with TRBD1 matching 8 bases. The receptor was isolated from a woman aged 18 to 75 with a cervical HPV16 infection that either progressed to CIN3+ or cleared (not recorded which). Incomplete CDR3 DNA: TGCGCCAGCAGCCACACAGGGGGGTCCTACAATGAG. It translates to CASSHTGGSYNE. The CDR3 in its entirety is CASSHTGGSYNEQFF. Variable domain in full (rest from reference TRBV5-1 and TRBJ2-1): KAGVTQTPRYLIKTRGQQVTLSCSPISGHRSVSWYQQTPGQGLQFLFEYFSETQRNKGNFPGRFSGRQFSNSRSEMNVSTLELGDSALYLCASSHTGGSYNEQFFGPGTRLTVL.